These 10 T cell receptor beta chains were sequenced from one sample in a study of T cells in women clearing cervical HPV infection. The repertoire was sequenced with immunoSEQ multiplex PCR; TCRdb's copy has only in-frame clones and lacks some. The table lists tens of thousands of clones, with 3.3% in the top ten. The sequencing input was blood buffy coat. These receptors were obtained from a woman aged 18 to 75 with a cervical HPV16 infection that either progressed to CIN3+ or cleared (not recorded which).

Of note for this clone: From the germline J gene comes the end of the CDR3, since the read stops 3 residues before it. The chain recombines TRBV5-1 with TRBJ2-1; 14 bases match TRBD2. Germline trimming cut 4 bases from V and 7 bases from J; bases unmatched to any gene: 4. The germline gives CDR1 SGHRS, CDR2 YFSETQ. The CDR3 is 15 residues long. Partial CDR3 DNA: TGCGCCAGCAGCCGGGGACTAGCGGGAGCGAATGAG. This encodes CASSRGLAGANE. The complete CDR3 reads CASSRGLAGANEQFF.

Comment on this clone: The read gets to within 3 residues of the CDR3 end, and the germline J gene fills in the rest. The rearrangement links TRBV25-1 to TRBJ2-1, with D hard to call. The V end was cut by 5 bases, the J end by 2 bases, with 4 bases between. This CDR3 contains 12 residues. Germline lookup yields CDR1 MGHDK and CDR2 SYGVNS. Partial CDR3 DNA: TGTGCCAGCAGTACTACCTACAATGAG. Translating gives CASSTTYNE. The full CDR3 reads CASSTTYNEQFF.

About this clone itself: Sequencing ends 3 residues short of the CDR3 end; the germline J gene provides the rest. The V call is TRBV20-1, the J call TRBJ1-1; D perhaps matches TRBD1 (6 bases). This CDR3 is built from 15 residues. Germline assignment: CDR1 DFQATT and CDR2 SNEGSKA (reference sequence). The CDR3 bases that were read are TGCAGTGCTAGACCCCGACAGGAAACCCAAGGCTGG. Protein: CSARPRQETQGW. The whole CDR3 reads CSARPRQETQGWAFF.

Points on this clone: The observed sequence ends 3 residues before the CDR3 terminus, with the missing tail filled in from the germline J gene. The rearrangement links TRBV4-2 to TRBJ1-2; D is perhaps TRBD1 (6 bases). This CDR3 is 14 amino acids long. The germline CDR1 and CDR2 sequences are LGHNA and YNFKEQ. V lost 2 bases and J 7 bases, leaving 14 bases between the germline ends. The CDR3 DNA, read in part, is TGTGCCAGCAGCCAAATATTACAGGGACGTGGC. This gives the protein CASSQILQGRG. The full CDR3 sequence reads CASSQILQGRGYTF.

Comment on this clone: Sequencing ends 3 residues short of the CDR3 end; the germline J gene provides the rest. The genes are TRBV5-1 and TRBJ2-1, with D tentatively TRBD1 (6 bases). This CDR3 has 16 amino acids. The V and J ends lost 0 bases and 1 base respectively, with 11 bases between them. In germline, CDR1 is SGHRS, CDR2 YFSETQ. Here the CDR3 reads CASSLVGDTSYNEQFF. The CDR3 DNA, read in part, is TGCGCCAGCAGCTTGGTAGGGGACACTTCCTACAATGAG.

Of note for this clone: The read ends 3 residues early relative to the CDR3; the germline J gene fills the gap. The V call is TRBV6-1, the J call TRBJ1-6, with D uncertain. There are 13 residues in the CDR3. V was trimmed by 2 bases and J by 10 bases, leaving 9 bases between them. Germline V gene sequence: CDR1 MNHNS, CDR2 SASEGT. Partial CDR3 DNA: TGTGCCAGCAGTGAATCGGGGAACTCACCC. Translated, it gives CASSESGNSP. The CDR3 in full is CASSESGNSPLHF.

A note on this clone: The sequence runs out 3 residues before the end of the CDR3; the remainder is reconstructed from the germline J gene. The rearrangement uses TRBV2 and TRBJ1-5, with D unclear. Looked up from germline, CDR1 is SNHLY and CDR2 is FYNNEI. The V gene lost 2 bases and the J gene lost 2 bases, with 10 bases spanning the gap. The CDR3 contains 15 residues. CDR3 DNA (partial): TGTGCCAGCAGTGAATTATCAACGGGCAATCAGCCC. This sequence encodes CASSELSTGNQP. The full-length CDR3 reads as CASSELSTGNQPQHF.

Comments on this clone: The read ends 3 residues before the CDR3 terminus; that terminus is restored from the germline J gene. The rearrangement links TRBV19 to TRBJ2-5; TRBD1 matches at 8 bases. The germline V gene encodes CDR1 LNHDA and CDR2 SQIVND (reference sequence). The CDR3 covers 11 residues. V shed 8 bases and J 7 bases; nucleotides not matched to a gene: 3. The CDR3 sequence is CASGQGGTQYF. The DNA read from the CDR3 is TGTGCCAGTGGACAGGGTGGGACC.

As regards this clone: The read ends 3 residues before the CDR3 terminus; that terminus is restored from the germline J gene. This chain uses TRBV20-1 with TRBJ2-7; D is ambiguous. The V and J ends lost 1 base and 4 bases respectively, with 8 bases between them. CDR1 and CDR2 (germline): DFQATT, SNEGSKA (reference sequence). CDR3 size: 12 residues. The CDR3 bases that were read are TGCAGTGCTAGAGGTCAGGTATACGAG. Translated: CSARGQVYE. In full, the CDR3 is CSARGQVYEQYF.

Points on this clone: The read ends 3 residues early relative to the CDR3; the germline J gene fills the gap. The V gene is TRBV20-1, the J gene TRBJ2-7, with 10 bases lining up with TRBD2. The CDR3 has 15 amino acids. Trimming took 0 bases from V and 6 from J; bases not matched to a gene: 8. The germline CDR1 and CDR2 sequences are DFQATT and SNEGSKA (reference sequence). The chain's CDR3 is CSARDPAGGRFEQYF. The sequenced CDR3 bases are TGCAGTGCTAGAGATCCAGCGGGAGGGCGCTTCGAG.